Below are 25 T cell receptor beta chains sequenced from a single sample in a study of control samples from healthy donors and cancer patients. Generated by immunoSEQ multiplex PCR, the TCRdb table keeps only in-frame clones and is missing some. The sample has under 30,000 clones; 65% to 90% are singletons. The sequencing input was PBMCs. The receptor set was obtained from a woman between 55 and 75 years old with head and neck cancer.

This clone is labeled as medium-sized. The genes are TRBV12-3 or TRBV12-4 and TRBJ2-2; D is undetermined. The CDR3 length is 13 residues. V lost 5 bases and J 9 bases, leaving 13 bases between the germline ends. The DNA for the CDR3 is TGTGCCAGCAGTGCCCCTAGTTGGCGGGAGCTGTTTTTT. Amino acids: CASSAPSWRELFF.

A word on this clone: Mismatch with germline at one junction end may stem from a read error. The genes are TRBV5-5 and TRBJ2-2, with 8 positions matching TRBD2. CDR1 SGHKS and CDR2 YYEKEE come from the germline V gene (reference sequence). This CDR3 spans 14 amino acids. The CDR3 DNA follows: TGTGCCACCAGCCTTGGGACTAGTACCGGGGAGCTGTTTTTT. It yields the protein CATSLGTSTGELFF.

This clone occurred once. The chain employs TRBV6-4 and TRBJ2-1; 9 bases line up with TRBD1. J was trimmed by 7 bases and V by 4 bases; bases with no gene match: 8. The length of the CDR3 is 15 residues. Germline CDR1 is MRHNA and CDR2 is SNTAGT. CDR3 residues: CASSAWRQGVNEQFF. The CDR3, as DNA: TGTGCCAGCAGTGCATGGAGACAGGGGGTTAATGAGCAGTTCTTC.

The chain combines TRBV29-1 with TRBJ2-1; 8 nucleotides match TRBD2. The V and J ends lost 3 bases and 7 bases, in that order; junction bases with no gene match: 2. The CDR3 has 12 amino acids. In germline, CDR1 is SQVTM, CDR2 ANQGSEA. The CDR3 sequence is CSVDIAGNEQFF. CDR3 DNA sequence: TGCAGCGTTGACATAGCGGGGAATGAGCAGTTCTTC.

The chain employs TRBV9 and TRBJ2-3; D is unclear. Trimming cost V 0 bases and J 4 bases, with 6 bases left between them. The CDR3 sequence is 13 residues long. Germline loops: CDR1 SGDLS, CDR2 YYNGEE. The chain's CDR3 is CASSVDVPDTQYF. The CDR3 DNA reads TGTGCCAGCAGCGTAGACGTCCCAGATACGCAGTATTTT.

In its sample, this clone was seen a few times. This chain joins TRBV5-5 and TRBJ2-1; 7 bases fit TRBD2. The CDR3 loop spans 14 amino acids. The germline V gene encodes CDR1 SGHKS and CDR2 YYEKEE (reference sequence). Trimming at V came to 5 bases and at J to 8 bases, leaving 10 bases not matched to a gene. The CDR3 is CASSRRGGPYEQFF. The CDR3 coding sequence is TGTGCCAGCAGTCGAAGGGGAGGGCCGTATGAGCAGTTCTTC.

This rearrangement joins TRBV27 to TRBJ1-1, with D tentatively TRBD1 (5 bases). The ends were cut back, 5 bases at V and 4 bases at J, with 23 bases in the middle. The CDR3 extends over 17 amino acids. CDR1 is MNHEY and CDR2 is SMNVEV in the germline V gene (reference sequence). The CDR3 region is CASSPSVGTAFGTEAFF. Written as DNA, the CDR3 is TGTGCCAGCAGTCCCTCGGTAGGGACGGCGTTTGGCACTGAAGCTTTCTTT.

The sample holds one count of this clone. CDR3 in amino acids: CASSQVQTVGTEAFF. CDR3 nucleotide sequence: TGCGCCAGCAGCCAAGTTCAGACAGTCGGCACTGAAGCTTTCTTT. The chain is built from TRBV4-3 and TRBJ1-1; D may be TRBD1 (5 bases). Deletions cut 1 base from V and 4 bases from J, with 13 bases between. Germline assignment: CDR1 LGHNA and CDR2 YSLEER. The CDR3 length is 15 residues.

The chain joins TRBV7-9 to TRBJ1-2, with TRBD1 matching 10 bases. The CDR3 runs 15 residues. The junction had 8 bases not matched to a gene; V was cut back by 5 bases and J by 5 bases. CDR1 and CDR2 (germline): SEHNR, FQNEAQ (reference sequence). The DNA of the CDR3 is TGTGCCAGCAGCGACCCGGGGACAGGGGCTTATGGCTACACCTTC. Translation: CASSDPGTGAYGYTF.

This chain links TRBV19 with TRBJ2-1; 7 bases match TRBD2. V trimming: 5 bases; J trimming: 0 bases; junction bases outside the gene matches: 7. This CDR3 contains 16 residues. The germline V gene has CDR1 LNHDA and CDR2 SQIVND (reference sequence). The CDR3 loop is CASSPTSYSSYNEQFF. The CDR3 bases are TGTGCCAGTAGTCCGACTAGCTATAGCTCCTACAATGAGCAGTTCTTC. Full variable domain (rest looked up from reference TRBV19 and TRBJ2-1): DGGITQSPKYLFRKEGQNVTLSCEQNLNHDAMYWYRQDPGQGLRLIYYSQIVNDFQKGDIAEGYSVSREKKESFPLTVTSAQKNPTAFYLCASSPTSYSSYNEQFFGPGTRLTVL.

This clone was seen a few times. This chain joins TRBV27 and TRBJ2-7; maybe TRBD1 (6 bases). Trimming shortened V by 5 bases and J by 6 bases, and 11 bases separated the two germline ends. There are 12 residues in the CDR3. Germline V gene sequence: CDR1 MNHEY, CDR2 SMNVEV (reference sequence). CDR3 in DNA: TGTGCCAGCAGTCGGACAGTGGGCGAGCAGTACTTC. Protein product: CASSRTVGEQYF.

The chain couples TRBV19 to TRBJ1-5; 8 positions match TRBD1. The CDR3 is 15 amino acids. The germline CDR1 and CDR2 sequences are LNHDA and SQIVND (reference sequence). V shed 8 bases, J shed 6 bases, and the junction held 12 bases outside the gene matches. CDR3 in DNA: TGTGCCAGTCGGGTTAGGCAGGGGGCAAGTCAGCCCCAGCATTTT. Translating it yields CASRVRQGASQPQHF.

The V and J genes are TRBV7-9 and TRBJ2-3, with D possibly being TRBD1 (5 bases). CDR1 is SEHNR and CDR2 is FQNEAQ in the germline V gene (reference sequence). V was clipped by 5 bases and J by 0 bases, with 12 bases between them. This CDR3 contains 15 residues. The CDR3 protein is CASSPGRTSTDTQYF. As DNA, the CDR3 is TGTGCCAGCAGCCCAGGACGGACAAGCACAGATACGCAGTATTTT.

This clone was recorded a few times. This chain joins TRBV6-1 and TRBJ1-2; unclear D gene. Trimming removed 2 bases at V and 3 bases at J, with 10 bases between. The CDR3 has 14 residues. Germline V CDR1 and CDR2: MNHNS, SASEGT. In nucleotides, the CDR3 is TGTGCCAGCAGTGAATTCGGGGTTGACTATGGCTACACCTTC. The encoded protein is CASSEFGVDYGYTF.

The chain is built from TRBV5-8 and TRBJ1-5, with D perhaps TRBD1 (6 bases). The CDR3 covers 15 residues. Trimming stripped 0 bases from V and 5 bases from J, with 12 bases between. The germline gives CDR1 SGHTS, CDR2 YDEGEE. This CDR3 reads CASSLVSGAYQPQHF. The CDR3 DNA reads as TGTGCCAGCAGCTTGGTTTCGGGGGCCTATCAGCCCCAGCATTTT.

The chain couples TRBV2 to TRBJ2-5; no clear D gene. The CDR3 length is 14 residues. Trimming shortened V by 6 bases and J by 2 bases, and 13 bases separated the two germline ends. Germline CDR1 reads SNHLY; CDR2 reads FYNNEI. The CDR3 DNA sequence: TGTGCCAGCAGAAAAACAGAGATTCAAGAGACCCAGTACTTC. Its translation: CASRKTEIQETQYF.

J is TRBJ1-1 and V is TRBV3-1 (or the pseudogene TRBV3-2); no clear D gene. The CDR3 contains 13 residues. In germline, CDR1 is LGHDT, CDR2 YNNKEL (reference sequence). The germline V and J ends were trimmed by 6 bases and 4 bases, with 12 bases remaining between them. The CDR3 protein is CASRDPAGTEAFF. DNA for the CDR3: TGTGCCAGCAGAGACCCGGCGGGCACTGAAGCTTTCTTT.

The V call is TRBV5-1, the J call TRBJ2-2; weak D call: TRBD1 (5 bases). This CDR3 spans 16 amino acids. The V gene lost 0 bases and the J gene lost 1 base, with 10 bases spanning the gap. Germline lookup yields CDR1 SGHRS and CDR2 YFSETQ. The CDR3 sequence is CASSLENRRNTGELFF. DNA for the CDR3: TGCGCCAGCAGCTTGGAGAACAGGCGGAACACCGGGGAGCTGTTTTTT.

This clone ranks as medium-sized. V is TRBV3-1 (or the pseudogene TRBV3-2) and J is TRBJ2-7, with D uncertain. V lost 0 bases, J lost 0 bases, and 15 bases lay in between. Germline V gene sequence: CDR1 LGHDT, CDR2 YNNKEL (reference sequence). This CDR3 region has 17 residues. The CDR3 bases are TGTGCCAGCAGCCAAGAAATTCTCAGACGCAGCTCCTACGAGCAGTACTTC. This sequence encodes CASSQEILRRSSYEQYF.

The chain combines TRBV6-6 with TRBJ1-2; possibly TRBD1 for D (5 bases). CDR3 length: 13 residues. The V end was cut by 7 bases, the J end by 8 bases, with 17 bases between. CDR1 and CDR2 (germline): MNHNY, SVGAGI (reference sequence). The CDR3 bases are TGTGCCAGCATCCCAACAGGAAGGGGCGGCTACACCTTC. Protein sequence: CASIPTGRGGYTF.

The V gene is TRBV9, the J gene TRBJ2-5; D is ambiguous. Germline V gene data show CDR1 as SGDLS and CDR2 as YYNGEE. V lost 5 bases, J lost 7 bases, and 12 bases lay in between. The CDR3 consists of 12 residues. CDR3 sequence reads: CASSSVPGTQYF. The CDR3 region has the DNA TGTGCCAGCAGTTCAGTCCCGGGGACCCAGTACTTC.

The chain combines TRBV7-2 with TRBJ1-4, with 8 bases matching TRBD1. The CDR3 runs to 18 residues. With 5 bases clipped from V and 3 bases from J, the junction kept 14 bases outside the gene matches. Germline V gene sequence: CDR1 SGHTA, CDR2 FQGNSA. The CDR3 DNA sequence: TGTGCCAGCAGCCCTCTCCCAGGGGGCCCCCGTTCTAATGAAAAACTGTTTTTT. Translated, it gives CASSPLPGGPRSNEKLFF.

The chain is built from TRBV4-1 and TRBJ1-6, with a tentative D call TRBD1 (6 bases). The CDR3 runs 15 residues. Germline assignment: CDR1 MGHRA and CDR2 YSYEKL. Trimming left V 1 base short and J 6 bases short, with 10 bases between. In DNA, the CDR3 is TGCGCCAGCAGCCAAGTACGAGGGGGTAATTCACCCCTCCACTTT. Its protein is CASSQVRGGNSPLHF.

The J gene is TRBJ2-5, the V gene TRBV7-2; D is ambiguous. Germline V gene data show CDR1 as SGHTA and CDR2 as FQGNSA. Trimming cost V 0 bases and J 3 bases, with 11 bases left between them. This CDR3 is built from 15 residues. The CDR3, as DNA: TGTGCCAGCAGCTTAGCGCCTGGGGTGGAAGAGACCCAGTACTTC. Protein: CASSLAPGVEETQYF.

The chain carries TRBV5-5 and TRBJ2-1, with D maybe TRBD2 (6 bases). The CDR3 has 13 residues. Trimming took off 1 base at V and 4 bases at J, with 6 bases between the two ends. Germline V gene lookup returns CDR1 SGHKS and CDR2 YYEKEE (reference sequence). This CDR3 reads CASSLREYNEQFF. CDR3 sequence (DNA): TGTGCCAGCAGCTTGCGGGAGTACAATGAGCAGTTCTTC.